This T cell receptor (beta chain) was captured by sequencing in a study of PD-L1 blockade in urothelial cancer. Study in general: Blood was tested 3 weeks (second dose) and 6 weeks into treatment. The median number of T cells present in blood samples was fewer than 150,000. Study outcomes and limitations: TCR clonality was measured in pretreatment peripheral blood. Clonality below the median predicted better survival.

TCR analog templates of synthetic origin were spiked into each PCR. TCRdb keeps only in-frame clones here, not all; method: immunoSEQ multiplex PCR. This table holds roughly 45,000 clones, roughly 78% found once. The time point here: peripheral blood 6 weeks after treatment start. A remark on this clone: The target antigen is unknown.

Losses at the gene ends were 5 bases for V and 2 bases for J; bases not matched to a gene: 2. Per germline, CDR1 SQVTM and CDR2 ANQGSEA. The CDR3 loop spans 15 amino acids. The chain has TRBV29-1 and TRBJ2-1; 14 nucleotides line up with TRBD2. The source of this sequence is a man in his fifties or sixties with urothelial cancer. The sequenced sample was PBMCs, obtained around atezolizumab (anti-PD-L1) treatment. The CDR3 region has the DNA TGCAGCGTTTCGACTAGCGGGGGGGCCTACAATGAGCAGTTCTTC. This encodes CSVSTSGGAYNEQFF.